Listed below are T cell receptor beta chains from one sample, sequenced in a study of T cells in Graves' hyperthyroidism and ophthalmopathy. One entry per CDR3 protein, called by TCRdb with MiXCR from the multiplex PCR reads. The sample has 500,000 to 650,000 distinct CDR3 sequences; 12% to 15% are singletons. Sequencing used blood. These receptors came from a middle-aged woman with Graves' hyperthyroidism. Both conserved end residues are part of each CDR3. The D gene is left open where the match is weak. Expanded clones get a size class; other rows say once, few or many, or leave the size out.

clone_size	j_call	cdr3_length	v_call	d_call	cdr3_aa	cdr3_nt
many	TRBJ1-5	15	TRBV6-1	TRBD1	CASSQGGGGVQPQHF	TGTGCCAGCAGCCAGGGGGGAGGGGGGGTACAGCCCCAGCATTTT
many	TRBJ2-7	15	TRBV6-5	TRBD1	CASSYSWGQGYEQYF	TGTGCCAGCAGTTACTCGTGGGGACAGGGATACGAGCAGTACTTC
many	TRBJ2-3	13	TRBV27	NA	CASSLNGADTQYF	TGTGCCAGCAGTTTAAATGGTGCAGATACGCAGTATTTT
few	TRBJ1-2	13	TRBV6-1	NA	CASSGAPFYGYTF	TGTGCCAGCAGCGGGGCGCCTTTCTATGGCTACACCTTC
many	TRBJ2-5	15	TRBV15	NA	CATSRDRRGQETQYF	TGTGCCACCAGCAGAGATCGGCGGGGTCAAGAGACCCAGTACTTC
many	TRBJ1-1	14	TRBV16	NA	CASSQSFSGTEAFF	TGTGCCAGCAGCCAATCGTTCTCAGGCACTGAAGCTTTCTTT
many	TRBJ2-5	11	TRBV20-1	NA	CSARDYETQYF	TGCAGTGCTAGGGATTACGAGACCCAGTACTTC
many	TRBJ2-2	14	TRBV30	NA	CAWSVHSNTGELFF	TGTGCCTGGAGTGTCCATTCGAACACCGGGGAGCTGTTTTTT
many	TRBJ2-3	12	TRBV20-1	NA	CSARGDTDTQYF	TGCAGTGCTAGGGGAGACACAGATACGCAGTATTTT
many	TRBJ2-7	14	TRBV12-3/TRBV12-4	NA	CASSLLSGYEEQYF	TGTGCCAGCAGTTTATTGAGCGGGTATGAGGAGCAGTACTTC
few	TRBJ2-7	16	TRBV5-1	NA	CASSLAGQRMSYEQYF	TGCGCCAGCAGCTTGGCCGGGCAGAGGATGTCCTACGAGCAGTACTTC
many	TRBJ2-7	16	TRBV11-2	TRBD2	CASSPRGGLWAYEQYF	TGTGCCAGCAGCCCGCGCGGGGGGCTCTGGGCCTACGAGCAGTACTTC
many	TRBJ1-2	15	TRBV28	TRBD1	CASSTHRQGRIGYTF	TGTGCCAGCAGTACGCATCGACAGGGTAGGATCGGCTACACCTTC
NA	TRBJ2-1	17	TRBV5-1	TRBD2	CASSGGLALSSYNEQFF	TGCGCCAGCAGCGGAGGACTAGCCCTCAGCTCCTACAATGAGCAGTTCTTC
few	TRBJ1-4	18	TRBV15	TRBD1	CATSRDLVGQLFNEKLFF	TGTGCCACCAGCAGAGATCTCGTGGGACAGCTTTTTAATGAAAAACTGTTTTTT
few	TRBJ2-1	17	TRBV15	TRBD2	CATSRDRAGSGYNEQFF	TGTGCCACCAGCAGAGATCGAGCGGGATCGGGTTACAATGAGCAGTTCTTC
many	TRBJ1-1	15	TRBV27	NA	CASSLWGGGNTEAFF	TGTGCCAGCAGTTTATGGGGGGGCGGGAACACTGAAGCTTTCTTT
few	TRBJ2-2	13	TRBV12-3/TRBV12-4	NA	CASSPGRTGELLF	TGTGCCAGCAGCCCGGGCCGCACCGGGGAGCTGCTTTTT
few	TRBJ1-2	12	TRBV29-1	TRBD1	CSVGTGGEGYTF	TGCAGCGTCGGGACAGGGGGAGAAGGCTACACCTTC
few	TRBJ2-7	11	TRBV20-1	NA	CSAERGYEQYF	TGCAGTGCTGAGAGGGGATACGAGCAGTACTTC
many	TRBJ2-2	17	TRBV3-1	TRBD2	CASSHRGASGTTGELFF	TGTGCCAGCAGCCATCGAGGGGCTAGCGGCACCACCGGGGAGCTGTTTTTT
NA	TRBJ1-2	13	TRBV10-3	TRBD1	CAISEYRGLGYTF	TGTGCCATCAGTGAGTACAGGGGGCTTGGCTACACCTTC
many	TRBJ2-3	17	TRBV2	TRBD2	CASSELGLAAFTDTQYF	TGTGCCAGCAGTGAGCTGGGACTAGCGGCTTTCACAGATACGCAGTATTTT
many	TRBJ1-1	14	TRBV3-1	NA	CASSQDPRGTEAFF	TGTGCCAGCAGCCAAGATCCCCGGGGCACTGAAGCTTTCTTT
NA	TRBJ2-3	16	TRBV10-2	NA	CASSESSVWKQDTQYF	TGCGCCAGCAGTGAGTCGTCAGTTTGGAAGCAAGATACGCAGTATTTT
few	TRBJ2-2	17	TRBV6-1	TRBD2	CASSPGLAGGLTGELFF	TGTGCCAGCAGTCCAGGACTAGCGGGAGGACTCACCGGGGAGCTGTTTTTT
few	TRBJ2-7	14	TRBV6-5	TRBD2	CASSNRLAPYEQYF	TGTGCCAGCAGTAACCGACTAGCTCCCTACGAGCAGTACTTC
NA	TRBJ2-2	16	TRBV5-5	NA	CASSWGQGGRTGELFF	TGTGCCAGCAGCTGGGGGCAGGGAGGTCGCACCGGGGAGCTGTTTTTT
many	TRBJ2-7	14	TRBV3-1	TRBD1	CASSMGQKHYEQYF	TGTGCCAGCAGCATGGGACAGAAGCATTACGAGCAGTACTTC
NA	TRBJ2-5	14	TRBV28	NA	CASSNHLYQETQYF	TGTGCCAGCAGTAACCACTTGTACCAAGAGACCCAGTACTTC
many	TRBJ1-5	15	TRBV28	NA	CASSPRGRGNQPQHF	TGTGCCAGCAGTCCCCGAGGCAGAGGCAATCAGCCCCAGCATTTT
NA	TRBJ1-1	15	TRBV19	TRBD1	CASSLLPGQGTEAFF	TGTGCCAGTAGTCTATTACCGGGACAGGGGACTGAAGCTTTCTTT
many	TRBJ2-5	18	TRBV3-1	TRBD2	CASSPPRGIGRAQETQYF	TGTGCCAGCAGCCCCCCCAGGGGAATCGGGAGGGCCCAAGAGACCCAGTACTTC
many	TRBJ1-1	17	TRBV6-1	TRBD1	CASSEPPWTGRDTEAFF	TGTGCCAGCAGTGAACCTCCATGGACAGGGAGGGACACTGAAGCTTTCTTT
few	TRBJ1-5	14	TRBV2	TRBD1	CASSQDRVIQPQHF	TGTGCCAGCAGTCAAGACAGGGTAATACAGCCCCAGCATTTT
many	TRBJ2-1	16	TRBV19	NA	CASSSHRAHSYNEQFF	TGTGCCAGTAGTTCCCACAGGGCCCACTCCTACAATGAGCAGTTCTTC
NA	TRBJ1-4	15	TRBV19	NA	CASSFGRSGQEKLFF	TGTGCCAGTAGTTTCGGACGGTCCGGGCAAGAAAAACTGTTTTTT
many	TRBJ2-7	13	TRBV2	NA	CASSIGIAYEQYF	TGTGCCAGCAGTATAGGGATAGCCTACGAGCAGTACTTC
many	TRBJ1-2	14	TRBV7-9	TRBD1	CASSSAGTGSGYTF	TGTGCCAGCAGCTCAGCCGGGACAGGGAGTGGCTACACCTTC
many	TRBJ2-7	10	TRBV20-1	NA	CSARAVEQYF	TGCAGTGCTAGGGCGGTCGAGCAGTACTTC
many	TRBJ1-1	13	TRBV20-1	NA	CSARGTGSTEAFF	TGCAGTGCTAGGGGGACTGGGAGCACTGAAGCTTTCTTT
NA	TRBJ2-1	14	TRBV9	NA	CASSVGDKPNEQFF	TGTGCCAGCAGCGTAGGGGACAAACCCAATGAGCAGTTCTTC
NA	TRBJ1-3	15	TRBV9	NA	CASSASEVSGNTIYF	TGTGCCAGCAGCGCTTCGGAGGTTTCTGGAAACACCATATATTTT
many	TRBJ1-1	16	TRBV6-1	NA	CASSGRTEEGSTEAFF	TGTGCCAGCAGTGGAAGGACGGAGGAGGGAAGCACTGAAGCTTTCTTT
many	TRBJ2-3	20	TRBV27	TRBD2	CASSLQTSGRAHRRTDTQYF	TGTGCCAGCAGTCTCCAGACTAGCGGGAGGGCGCATCGCCGCACAGATACGCAGTATTTT
NA	TRBJ1-6	18	TRBV28	TRBD1	CASSLWGGTGEGNSPLHF	TGTGCCAGCAGTTTATGGGGGGGGACAGGGGAGGGCAATTCACCCCTCCACTTT
many	TRBJ2-2	10	TRBV20-1	NA	CSASPGELFF	TGCAGTGCTAGTCCCGGGGAGCTGTTTTTT
many	TRBJ1-1	16	TRBV19	TRBD1	CASSMGTGLSRTEAFF	TGTGCCAGTAGTATGGGGACAGGGCTGAGTAGGACTGAAGCTTTCTTT
few	TRBJ2-1	16	TRBV5-4	NA	CASSLELWDGEGEQFF	TGTGCCAGCAGCTTGGAATTGTGGGACGGAGAGGGTGAGCAGTTCTTC
many	TRBJ2-2	13	TRBV28	NA	CASSGADTGELFF	TGTGCCAGCTCGGGGGCGGACACCGGGGAGCTGTTTTTT
NA	TRBJ2-7	12	TRBV5-4	NA	CASRLGGSEQYF	TGTGCCAGCAGATTGGGTGGTTCGGAGCAGTACTTC